This TCR beta chain was profiled in a study of shared clonotypes between healthy human individuals. Germline lookup yields CDR1 DFQATT and CDR2 SNEGSKA (reference sequence). The CDR3 extends over 11 amino acids. Here immunoSEQ multiplex PCR was the method, and the copy in TCRdb shows in-frame clones only, minus some. Here the sample spans some 2,500,000 clones, 80% to 95% being singletons. J is TRBJ2-1 and V is TRBV20-1, with no clear D. The specimen was naive CD4+ T cells from PBMCs. As to subset: CD45RA+ positively selected. This clonotype was obtained from a man between 18 and 35 years old in good health. Some clones in this sample may be carry-over from other donors' samples. The chain's CDR3 is CSAGSNNEQFF. CDR3 DNA sequence: TGCAGCGCCGGGTCCAACAATGAGCAGTTCTTC.